The T cell receptor beta chain under discussion was sequenced for a study of shared clonotypes between healthy human individuals. Study in general: Donors, aged 18 to 49, were a couple of women and a few men. Three CD4 naive, three CD4 memory, two CD8 naive and one CD8 memory plate were used per donor.

Study observations and caveats: Clonotypes not shared had lower generation probabilities than those common to all four donors.

Every subset's genomic DNA went evenly onto several immunoSEQ plates. Produced via immunoSEQ multiplex PCR; TCRdb's table is partial and in-frame only. The sample lists 2,500,000 or so clones, 93% occurring once. The CDR3 has 15 residues. Germline values: CDR1 KGHSH, CDR2 LQKENI. Trimming cost V 1 base and J 5 bases; bases outside gene matches: 7. Regarding this clone: Its antigen is not identified.

The source of this sequence is a man between 18 and 35 years old in good health. Some clones in this sample may be carry-over from other donors' samples. Sample: naive CD4+ T cells from PBMCs. As to subset: CD45RA+ positively selected. The gene calls are TRBV18 and TRBJ1-2; 7 bases agree with TRBD1. The CDR3 spells CASSPRRGTDYGYTF. The CDR3 DNA follows: TGTGCCAGCTCACCACGCAGGGGGACCGATTATGGCTACACCTTC.